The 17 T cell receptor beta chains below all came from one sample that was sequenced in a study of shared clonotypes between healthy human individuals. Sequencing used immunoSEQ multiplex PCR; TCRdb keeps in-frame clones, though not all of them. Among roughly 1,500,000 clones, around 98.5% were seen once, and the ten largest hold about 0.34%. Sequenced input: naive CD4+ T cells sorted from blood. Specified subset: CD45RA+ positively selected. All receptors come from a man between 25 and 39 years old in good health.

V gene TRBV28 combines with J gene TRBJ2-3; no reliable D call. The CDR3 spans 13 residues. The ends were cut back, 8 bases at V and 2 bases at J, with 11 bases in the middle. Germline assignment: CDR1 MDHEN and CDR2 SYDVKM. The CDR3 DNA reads TGTGCCAGCCTTTCCAGCTACACAGATACGCAGTATTTT. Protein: CASLSSYTDTQYF.

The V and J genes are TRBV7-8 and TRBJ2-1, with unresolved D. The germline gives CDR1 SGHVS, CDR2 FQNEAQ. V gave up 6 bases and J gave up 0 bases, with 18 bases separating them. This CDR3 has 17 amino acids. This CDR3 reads CASRLGDGKGSYNEQFF. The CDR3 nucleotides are TGTGCCAGCAGGCTAGGCGATGGAAAGGGCTCCTACAATGAGCAGTTCTTC.

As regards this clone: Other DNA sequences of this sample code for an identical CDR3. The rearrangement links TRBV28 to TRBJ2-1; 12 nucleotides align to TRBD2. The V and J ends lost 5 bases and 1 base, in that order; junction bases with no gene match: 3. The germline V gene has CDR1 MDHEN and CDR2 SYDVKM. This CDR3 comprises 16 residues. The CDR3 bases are TGTGCCAGCAGTGAGACTAGCGGGAGATCCTACAATGAGCAGTTCTTC. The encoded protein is CASSETSGRSYNEQFF.

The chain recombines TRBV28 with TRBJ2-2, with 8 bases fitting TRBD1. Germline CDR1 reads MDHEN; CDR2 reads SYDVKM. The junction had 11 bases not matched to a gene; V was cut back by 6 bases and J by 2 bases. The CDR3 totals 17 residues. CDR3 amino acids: CASSLVGQGSNTGELFF. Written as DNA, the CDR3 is TGTGCCAGCAGCCTGGTTGGACAGGGATCTAACACCGGGGAGCTGTTTTTT.

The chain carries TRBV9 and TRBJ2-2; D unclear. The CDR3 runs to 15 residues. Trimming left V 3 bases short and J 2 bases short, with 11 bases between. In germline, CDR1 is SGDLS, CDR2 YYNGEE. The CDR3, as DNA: TGTGCCAGCAGCGGAGCGCGGACCAACACCGGGGAGCTGTTTTTT. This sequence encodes CASSGARTNTGELFF.

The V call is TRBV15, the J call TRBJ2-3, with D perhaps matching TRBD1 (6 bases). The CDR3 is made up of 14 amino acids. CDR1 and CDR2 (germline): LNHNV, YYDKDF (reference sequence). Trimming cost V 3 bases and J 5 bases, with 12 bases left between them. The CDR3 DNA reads TGTGCCACCAGCAGGCATCAAGGGGGAGATACGCAGTATTTT. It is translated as CATSRHQGGDTQYF.

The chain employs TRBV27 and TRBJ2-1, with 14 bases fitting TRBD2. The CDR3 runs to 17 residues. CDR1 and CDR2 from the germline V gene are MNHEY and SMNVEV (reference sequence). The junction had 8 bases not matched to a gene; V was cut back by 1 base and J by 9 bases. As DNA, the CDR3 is TGTGCCAGCAGTTTATTCGGACGACTAGCGGGAGGGGCTGAGCAGTTCTTC. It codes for CASSLFGRLAGGAEQFF.

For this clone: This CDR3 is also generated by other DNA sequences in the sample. The CDR3 nucleotides are TGCGCCAGCAGCTTCGGGGTGGGGGAGACCCAGTACTTC. Its protein product is CASSFGVGETQYF. The V call is TRBV5-1, the J call TRBJ2-5; D might be TRBD2 (5 bases). V dropped 2 bases and J dropped 5 bases, with 10 bases sitting between them. The CDR3 spans 13 residues. Germline V lookup: CDR1 SGHRS, CDR2 YFSETQ.

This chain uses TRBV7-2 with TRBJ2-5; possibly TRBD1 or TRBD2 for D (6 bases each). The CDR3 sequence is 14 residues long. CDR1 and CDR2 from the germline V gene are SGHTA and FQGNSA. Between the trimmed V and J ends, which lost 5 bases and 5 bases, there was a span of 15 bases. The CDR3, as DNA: TGTGCCAGCAGCCAACGGCTAGGGGGGGAGACCCAGTACTTC. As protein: CASSQRLGGETQYF.

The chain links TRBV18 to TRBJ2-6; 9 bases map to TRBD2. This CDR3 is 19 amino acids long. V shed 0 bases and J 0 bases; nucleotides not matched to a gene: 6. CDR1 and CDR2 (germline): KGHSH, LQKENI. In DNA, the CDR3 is TGTGCCAGCTCACCACCGATACTAGCGGGTGACTCTGGGGCCAACGTCCTGACTTTC. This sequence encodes CASSPPILAGDSGANVLTF.

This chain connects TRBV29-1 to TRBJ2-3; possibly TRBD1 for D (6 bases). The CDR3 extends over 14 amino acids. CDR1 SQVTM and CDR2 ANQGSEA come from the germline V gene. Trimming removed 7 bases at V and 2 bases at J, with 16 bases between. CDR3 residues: CSGRRWDNTDTQYF. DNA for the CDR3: TGCAGCGGGCGGAGATGGGACAACACAGATACGCAGTATTTT.

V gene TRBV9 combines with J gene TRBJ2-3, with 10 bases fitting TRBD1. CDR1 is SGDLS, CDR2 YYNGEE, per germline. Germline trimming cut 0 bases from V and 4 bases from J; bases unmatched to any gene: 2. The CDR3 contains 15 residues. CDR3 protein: CASSVAGQGADTQYF. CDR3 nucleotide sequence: TGTGCCAGCAGCGTAGCCGGACAGGGGGCAGATACGCAGTATTTT. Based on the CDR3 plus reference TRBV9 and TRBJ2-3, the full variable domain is DSGVTQTPKHLITATGQRVTLRCSPRSGDLSVYWYQQSLDQGLQFLIQYYNGEERAKGNILERFSAQQFPDLHSELNLSSLELGDSALYFCASSVAGQGADTQYFGPGTRLTVL.

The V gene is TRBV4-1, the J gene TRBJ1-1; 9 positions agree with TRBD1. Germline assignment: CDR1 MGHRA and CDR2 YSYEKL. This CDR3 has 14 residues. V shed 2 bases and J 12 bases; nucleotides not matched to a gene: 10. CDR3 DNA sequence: TGCGCCAGCAGCCAAATCCCCGGGACAGGGAGGACTTTCTTT. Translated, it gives CASSQIPGTGRTFF.

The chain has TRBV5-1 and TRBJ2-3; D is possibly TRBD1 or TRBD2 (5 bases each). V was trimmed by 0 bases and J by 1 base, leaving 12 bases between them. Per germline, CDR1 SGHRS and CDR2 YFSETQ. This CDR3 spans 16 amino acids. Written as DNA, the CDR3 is TGCGCCAGCAGCTTGGGCCCCCGGGGCGGCACAGATACGCAGTATTTT. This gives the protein CASSLGPRGGTDTQYF.

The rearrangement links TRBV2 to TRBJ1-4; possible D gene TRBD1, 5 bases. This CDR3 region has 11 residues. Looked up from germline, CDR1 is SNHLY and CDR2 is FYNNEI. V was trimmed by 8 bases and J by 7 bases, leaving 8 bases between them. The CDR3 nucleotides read TGTGCCAGCGGGAGGGGTGAAAAACTGTTTTTT. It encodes CASGRGEKLFF.

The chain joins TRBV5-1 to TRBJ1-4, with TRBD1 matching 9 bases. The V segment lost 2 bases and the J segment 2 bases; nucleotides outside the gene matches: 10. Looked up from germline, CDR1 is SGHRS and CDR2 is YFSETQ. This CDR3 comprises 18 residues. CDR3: CASSLGTGTLGTNEKLFF. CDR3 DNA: TGCGCCAGCAGCTTAGGGACAGGGACTTTGGGGACTAATGAAAAACTGTTTTTT.

This CDR3 reads CASSPGRTSYNEQFF. In DNA, the CDR3 is TGTGCCAGCTCACCGGGGCGGACCTCCTACAATGAGCAGTTCTTC. This sequence joins TRBV18 and TRBJ2-1; D possibly corresponds to TRBD1 (5 bases). V gave up 3 bases and J gave up 0 bases, with 9 bases separating them. Germline loops: CDR1 KGHSH, CDR2 LQKENI. The CDR3 runs 15 residues.